These 5 T cell receptor beta chains share one sample of origin, sequenced in a study of CD4+ T cells in melanoma. Measured with immunoSEQ multiplex PCR; TCRdb has only the in-frame clones, and not every one. The table records about 55,000 clones, more than 60% of them present only once. The sequencing input was tumor tissue. The receptors were sampled from a human donor with melanoma.

This clone was detected a few times. The chain is built from TRBV28 and TRBJ2-7, with TRBD1 matching 9 bases. V lost 6 bases and J lost 1; bases outside the gene matches: 10. Germline lookup yields CDR1 MDHEN and CDR2 SYDVKM. The CDR3 covers 16 residues. The CDR3 loop is CASRWNRDRASYEQYF. DNA for the CDR3: TGTGCCAGCAGGTGGAACCGGGACAGGGCTTCCTACGAGCAGTACTTC.

This clone was seen repeatedly, ten times or more. The chain has TRBV4-2 and TRBJ1-2, with 10 bases aligning to TRBD1. Germline trimming cut 4 bases from V and 1 base from J; bases unmatched to any gene: 3. This CDR3 comprises 15 residues. Germline lookup yields CDR1 LGHNA and CDR2 YNFKEQ. CDR3 loop: CASSPGQGVNYGYTF. The CDR3, as DNA: TGTGCCAGCAGCCCCGGACAGGGGGTTAACTATGGCTACACCTTC.

The V call is TRBV6-1, the J call TRBJ2-2; D may correspond to TRBD1 or TRBD2 (5 bases each). The CDR3 loop spans 14 amino acids. Between the trimmed V and J ends, which lost 6 bases and 6 bases, there was a span of 14 bases. Germline V gene data show CDR1 as MNHNS and CDR2 as SASEGT. The CDR3 DNA is TGTGCCAGCAGAGCCCGGGACCTCTCCGGGGAGCTGTTTTTT. It encodes CASRARDLSGELFF.

The chain couples TRBV30 to TRBJ2-2; D gene unclear. The CDR3 consists of 16 residues. The germline V and J ends were trimmed by 2 bases and 0 bases, with 13 bases remaining between them. Germline CDR1 and CDR2: GTSNPN and SVGIG (reference sequence). The CDR3 reads CAWSIDRRANTGELFF. CDR3 DNA sequence: TGTGCCTGGAGTATCGATCGAAGAGCGAACACCGGGGAGCTGTTTTTT.

CDR3 residues: CASSSQAGTSGGNEQFF. The CDR3 DNA sequence: TGTGCCAGCAGCTCCCAGGCCGGGACTAGCGGGGGGAATGAGCAGTTCTTC. The V call is TRBV9, the J call TRBJ2-1; 15 nucleotides line up with TRBD2. V was pared by 4 bases and J by 7 bases, with 9 bases of the junction left unmatched. Per germline, CDR1 SGDLS and CDR2 YYNGEE. The CDR3 sequence is 17 residues long.